The subject of this entry is one T cell receptor (beta chain). Repertoires were generated with immunoSEQ multiplex PCR, while TCRdb's copy carries only in-frame clones and drops some. The sample records some 100,000 clones, just over 85% being singletons. This sample stems from a study of T cell responses to AZD1222 COVID-19 vaccine. The sequence derives from an adult who received the AZD1222 COVID-19 vaccine. The material was peripheral blood, obtained 28 days after the second AZD1222 dose.

In nucleotides, the CDR3 is TGTGCCAGCAGTATCGGGAGGGCCGGGAATGAGCAGTTCTTC. It yields the protein CASSIGRAGNEQFF. The chain joins TRBV7-9 to TRBJ2-1, with TRBD2 identical over 8 bases. With 6 bases clipped from V and 7 bases from J, the junction kept 8 bases outside the gene matches. The germline V gene has CDR1 SEHNR and CDR2 FQNEAQ (reference sequence). CDR3 size: 14 residues.